The entry below describes one T cell receptor beta chain. This record belongs to a study of blood T cell repertoires in COVID-19. The length of the CDR3 is 15 residues. With 4 bases removed from V and 9 bases from J, the gap between germline ends came to 20 bases. CDR1 is SNHLY, CDR2 FYNNEI, per germline. Sequencing used immunoSEQ multiplex PCR; TCRdb keeps in-frame clones, though not all of them. Found here are 140,000 or so clones, around three quarters of them singletons; the top ten hold roughly 15%. The rearrangement uses TRBV2 and TRBJ2-3; a possible D gene is TRBD2 (5 bases). The material sequenced was peripheral blood. The clonotype comes from a man aged 45-60 years with acute or convalescent COVID-19. CDR3 sequence reads: CASSGQDWVEWTQYF. CDR3 in DNA: TGTGCCAGCAGTGGTCAGGACTGGGTGGAATGGACGCAGTATTTT.